What follows describes a single T cell receptor beta chain. This clone has just a few counts. Its target antigen remains unknown. Base qualities are not at hand, and no much larger clone is one base apart. CDR3 length: 18 amino acids, cysteine to phenylalanine. Only the CDR3 region is kept as DNA, spanning 54 bases read in frame from base 1. V drops 8 bases and J drops 2 bases, leaving 25 bases in between. The germline V gene supplies CDR1 SGHAT and CDR2 FQNNGV. Whole blood was collected in K2EDTA tubes by collaborating institutions according to the institutions' own protocols. Collaborator samples were shipped for TCRbeta analysis as frozen whole blood, isolated PBMCs, or DNA extracted from either sample type. The data are from a study of blood T cell repertoires in COVID-19 (dated by TCRdb to 2020 to 2022). Some background on the complete study: Collaborator samples came from the United States, Italy and Spain and covered acute and convalescent phases of COVID-19. The prospective study material was composed of cDNA or gDNA derived from T cells, B-cell-depleted T cells, or PBMCs. Deeply sampled blood TCRbeta repertoires from subjects exposed to, actively infected with, or recovered from COVID-19 were included in the dataset. The repertoires were released in a freely available public database intended as a resource for research on the immune response to SARS-CoV-2. The samples were drawn from two sources: the first 160 participants of the ongoing ImmuneRACE study, and 1,254 subjects contributed by 6 global collaborators. Sample metadata almost always included a de-identified subject ID, COVID-19 status, age in years and sex. Where available, HLA class I and class II types were obtained from metadata supplied by the sample provider rather than from assay-based typing. Summary of the overall study and its limitations: The quantity of clinical and demographic metadata differed by source and by participant and was supplied without curation.

The immunoSEQ Assay, a bias-controlled multiplex PCR, was used to amplify TCRbeta CDR3 regions from genomic DNA. Concerning the study's data processing: Nucleated cell counts per sample were estimated from amplification of reference gene primers within the assay. To quantify the absolute abundance of each unique TCRbeta CDR3 rearrangement, sequence reads were collapsed and filtered. For each sample, productive Simpson clonality was calculated as the square root of Simpson's diversity index across productive rearrangements. The table comes from immuneACCESS by way of TCRdb, which keeps in-frame sequences with V and J called. Part of the clones is missing from these tables; in studies checked, under half for an unresolved V gene and the rest for unknown reasons. V and J calls and clone size are as listed in that table; D and trimming were resolved from the DNA. Within this sample are about 120,000 clones, with approximately 80% of them counted one time only. The ten largest clones represent about 3.8% of the sample.

The receptor comes from a woman aged 50 to 60 with acute or convalescent COVID-19. The V and J genes are TRBV11-2 and TRBJ2-1; matching of 6 bases hints at TRBD2 as the D gene. What was sequenced was peripheral blood. The DNA reads TGTGCCAGCTCCGGGCAGGGCCGATGGGGAGGACCCTACAATGAGCAGTTCTTC. Its amino acids are CASSGQGRWGGPYNEQFF.